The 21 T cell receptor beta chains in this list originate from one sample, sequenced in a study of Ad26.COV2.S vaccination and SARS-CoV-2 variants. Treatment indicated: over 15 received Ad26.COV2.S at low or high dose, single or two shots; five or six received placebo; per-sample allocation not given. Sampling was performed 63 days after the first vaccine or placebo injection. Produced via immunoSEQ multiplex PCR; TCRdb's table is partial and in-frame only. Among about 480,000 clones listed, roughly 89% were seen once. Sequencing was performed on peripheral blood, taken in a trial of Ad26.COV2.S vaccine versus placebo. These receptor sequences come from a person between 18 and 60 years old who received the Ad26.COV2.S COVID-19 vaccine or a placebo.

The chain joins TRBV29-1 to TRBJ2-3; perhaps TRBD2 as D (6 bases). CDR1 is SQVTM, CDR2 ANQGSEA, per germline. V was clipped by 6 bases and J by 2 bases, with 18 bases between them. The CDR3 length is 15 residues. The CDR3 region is CSVPMGGASTDTQYF. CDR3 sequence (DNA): TGCAGCGTGCCTATGGGAGGAGCTTCCACAGATACGCAGTATTTT.

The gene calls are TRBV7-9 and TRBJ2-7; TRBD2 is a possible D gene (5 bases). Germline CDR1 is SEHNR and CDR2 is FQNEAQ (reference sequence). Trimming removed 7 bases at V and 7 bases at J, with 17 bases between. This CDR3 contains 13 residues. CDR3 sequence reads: CASIRSEVGEQYF. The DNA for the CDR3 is TGTGCCAGCATCCGCTCGGAGGTGGGGGAGCAGTACTTC.

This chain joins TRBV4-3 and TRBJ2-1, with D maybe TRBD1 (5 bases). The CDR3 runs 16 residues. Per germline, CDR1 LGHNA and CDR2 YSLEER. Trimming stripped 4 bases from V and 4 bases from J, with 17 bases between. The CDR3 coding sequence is TGCGCCAGCAGCCCCTTTCTTCAGACAGCGTACAATGAGCAGTTCTTC. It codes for CASSPFLQTAYNEQFF.

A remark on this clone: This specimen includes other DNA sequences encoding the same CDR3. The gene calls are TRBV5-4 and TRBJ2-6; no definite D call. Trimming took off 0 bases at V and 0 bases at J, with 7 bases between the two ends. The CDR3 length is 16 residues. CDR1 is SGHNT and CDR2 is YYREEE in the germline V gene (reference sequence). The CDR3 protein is CASSLGTRSGANVLTF. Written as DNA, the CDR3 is TGTGCCAGCAGCTTGGGGACCCGCTCTGGGGCCAACGTCCTGACTTTC.

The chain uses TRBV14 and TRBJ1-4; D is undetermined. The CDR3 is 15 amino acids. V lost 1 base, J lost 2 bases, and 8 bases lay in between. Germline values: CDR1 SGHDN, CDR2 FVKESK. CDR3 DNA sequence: TGTGCCAGCAGCCAAGTACGGGCTACTAATGAAAAACTGTTTTTT. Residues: CASSQVRATNEKLFF.

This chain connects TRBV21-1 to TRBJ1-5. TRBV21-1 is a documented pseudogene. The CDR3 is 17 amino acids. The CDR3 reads CASSKDLWGSSNQPQHF. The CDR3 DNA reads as TGTGCCAGCAGCAAAGATTTATGGGGGAGCAGCAATCAGCCCCAGCATTTT.

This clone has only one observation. Here the CDR3 reads CASSAGTVRGYTF. CDR3 in DNA: TGTGCCAGTAGTGCAGGGACAGTCAGAGGCTACACCTTC. The chain employs TRBV19 and TRBJ1-2; 7 nucleotides align to TRBD1. J gave up 8 bases and V 5 bases, and 8 bases lay outside the gene matches. Germline V gene data show CDR1 as LNHDA and CDR2 as SQIVND (reference sequence). The CDR3 spans 13 residues.

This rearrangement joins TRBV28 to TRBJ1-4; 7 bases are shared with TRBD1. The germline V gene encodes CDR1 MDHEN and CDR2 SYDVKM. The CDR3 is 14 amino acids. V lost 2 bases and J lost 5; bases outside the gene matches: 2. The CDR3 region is CASSLGQANEKLFF. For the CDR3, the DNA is TGTGCCAGCAGTTTAGGACAGGCAAATGAAAAACTGTTTTTT.

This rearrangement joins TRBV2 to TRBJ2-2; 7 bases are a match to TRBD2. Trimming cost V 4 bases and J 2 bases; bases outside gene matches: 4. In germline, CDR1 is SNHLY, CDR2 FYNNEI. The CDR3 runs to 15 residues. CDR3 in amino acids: CASSGSGTNTGELFF. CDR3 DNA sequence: TGTGCCAGCAGTGGGAGCGGGACTAACACCGGGGAGCTGTTTTTT.

CDR3 amino acids: CASSYVTGRGTEAFF. CDR3 bases: TGTGCCAGCAGTTACGTGACAGGGCGAGGGACTGAAGCTTTCTTT. V is TRBV6-6 and J is TRBJ1-1; TRBD1 matches 7 bases. Per germline, CDR1 MNHNY and CDR2 SVGAGI (reference sequence). V was clipped by 2 bases and J by 5 bases; unmatched bases: 8. The CDR3 has 15 residues.

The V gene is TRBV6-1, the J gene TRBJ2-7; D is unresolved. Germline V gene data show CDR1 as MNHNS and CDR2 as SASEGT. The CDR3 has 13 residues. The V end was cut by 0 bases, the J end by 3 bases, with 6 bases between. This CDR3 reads CASSEAYNYEQYF. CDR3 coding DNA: TGTGCCAGCAGTGAAGCCTACAACTACGAGCAGTACTTC.

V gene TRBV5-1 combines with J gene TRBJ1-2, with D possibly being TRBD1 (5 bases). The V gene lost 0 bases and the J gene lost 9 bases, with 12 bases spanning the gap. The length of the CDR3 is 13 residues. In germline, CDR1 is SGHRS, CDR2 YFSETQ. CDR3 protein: CASSLDGGGSYTF. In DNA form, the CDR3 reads TGCGCCAGCAGCTTGGACGGGGGTGGGAGCTACACCTTC.

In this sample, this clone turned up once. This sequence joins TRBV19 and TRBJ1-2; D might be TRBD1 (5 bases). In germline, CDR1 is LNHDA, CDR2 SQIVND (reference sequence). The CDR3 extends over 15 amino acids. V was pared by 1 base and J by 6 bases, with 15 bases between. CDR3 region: CASSIGGREADGYTF. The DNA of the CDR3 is TGTGCCAGTAGTATAGGAGGCAGGGAGGCGGATGGCTACACCTTC.

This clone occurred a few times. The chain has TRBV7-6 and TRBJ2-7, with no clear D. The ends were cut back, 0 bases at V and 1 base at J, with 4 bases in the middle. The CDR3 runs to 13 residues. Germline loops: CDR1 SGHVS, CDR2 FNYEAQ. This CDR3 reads CASSLASSYEQYF. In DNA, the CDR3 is TGTGCCAGCAGCTTAGCGTCGTCCTACGAGCAGTACTTC.

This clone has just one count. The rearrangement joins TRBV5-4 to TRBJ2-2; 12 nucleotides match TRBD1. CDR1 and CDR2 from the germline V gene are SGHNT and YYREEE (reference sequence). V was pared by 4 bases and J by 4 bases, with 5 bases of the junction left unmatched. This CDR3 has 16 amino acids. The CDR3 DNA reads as TGTGCCAGCAGCCTGGGACAGGGGGCGCTCACCGGGGAGCTGTTTTTT. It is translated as CASSLGQGALTGELFF.

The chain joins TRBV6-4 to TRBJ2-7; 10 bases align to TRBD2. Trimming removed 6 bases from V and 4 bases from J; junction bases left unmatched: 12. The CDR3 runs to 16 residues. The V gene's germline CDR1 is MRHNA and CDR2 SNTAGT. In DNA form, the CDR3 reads TGTGCCAGCAGGGGCCGGGAGCGGGAGGGCAAGTACGAGCAGTACTTC. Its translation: CASRGREREGKYEQYF.

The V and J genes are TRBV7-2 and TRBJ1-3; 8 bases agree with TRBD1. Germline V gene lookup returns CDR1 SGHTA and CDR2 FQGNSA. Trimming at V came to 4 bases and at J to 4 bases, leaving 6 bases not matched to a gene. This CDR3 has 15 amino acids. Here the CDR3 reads CASSSATGAGNTIYF. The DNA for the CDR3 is TGTGCCAGCAGCTCCGCGACAGGGGCAGGAAACACCATATATTTT.

This CDR3 is CASSPTGTRRSEQYF. In DNA, the CDR3 is TGTGCCAGTAGTCCAACCGGGACTAGGAGAAGCGAGCAGTACTTC. V and J are TRBV19 and TRBJ2-7, with 8 bases aligning to TRBD2. In germline, CDR1 is LNHDA, CDR2 SQIVND (reference sequence). V dropped 5 bases and J dropped 6; count of bases not matched to a gene: 12. This CDR3 spans 15 amino acids.

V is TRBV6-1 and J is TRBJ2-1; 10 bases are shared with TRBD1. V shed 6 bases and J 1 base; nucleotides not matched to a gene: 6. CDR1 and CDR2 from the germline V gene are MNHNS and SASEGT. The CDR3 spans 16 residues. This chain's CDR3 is CASRERDRGSYNEQFF. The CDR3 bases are TGTGCCAGCAGGGAACGGGACAGGGGATCCTACAATGAGCAGTTCTTC.

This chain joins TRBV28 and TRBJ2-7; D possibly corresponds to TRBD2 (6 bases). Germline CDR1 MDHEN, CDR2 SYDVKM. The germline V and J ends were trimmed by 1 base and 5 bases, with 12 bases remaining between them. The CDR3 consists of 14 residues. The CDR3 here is CASSLSSVVDEQYF. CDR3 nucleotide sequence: TGTGCCAGCAGTTTATCTAGCGTGGTTGACGAGCAGTACTTC.

For the CDR3, the DNA is TGTGCCAGCAGTCACAAAAGGGCCCCTGCGCCTTATGGCTACACCTTC. Its protein is CASSHKRAPAPYGYTF. This chain joins TRBV6-6 and TRBJ1-2; D not certain. Germline V gene lookup returns CDR1 MNHNY and CDR2 SVGAGI (reference sequence). Trimming took 5 bases from V and 5 from J, leaving 21 bases between them. This CDR3 contains 16 residues.